A selection of T cell receptor beta chains follows, all from one sample in a study of shared clonotypes between healthy human individuals. Some clones are missing from TCRdb's copy, which holds only in-frame ones; the method was immunoSEQ multiplex PCR. The sample carries 800,000 or so clones, just over 95% recorded once. Sequenced material: naive CD8+ T cells sorted from blood. These receptors were obtained from a man younger than 40 in good health. The CDR3 runs from the conserved cysteine through the conserved F or W. D genes are given only for firm matches. The size field is filled for only some rows; it gives once, few, many or a size class.

D gene	V gene	J gene	clone size	CDR3 protein	CDR3 DNA
-	TRBV27	TRBJ2-1	-	CASSTNHNEQFF	TGTGCCAGCAGTACGAATCACAATGAGCAGTTCTTC
-	TRBV7-9	TRBJ2-1	few	CASSLWGYNEQFF	TGTGCCAGCAGCTTATGGGGGTACAATGAGCAGTTCTTC
-	TRBV5-1	TRBJ1-1	-	CASSLGTGENTEAFF	TGCGCCAGCAGCTTGGGTACGGGGGAGAACACTGAAGCTTTCTTT
-	TRBV5-1	TRBJ1-2	once	CASSLAGRGGGYTF	TGCGCCAGCAGCTTGGCCGGCAGGGGTGGTGGCTACACCTTC
TRBD2	TRBV11-2	TRBJ2-7	-	CASSLGLAGEVVDEQYF	TGTGCCAGCAGCCTGGGACTAGCGGGAGAAGTAGTGGACGAGCAGTACTTC
-	TRBV11-2	TRBJ2-3	-	CASSLGGSVLSTDTQYF	TGTGCCAGCAGCTTAGGGGGCTCAGTCCTTAGCACAGATACGCAGTATTTT
-	TRBV7-2	TRBJ2-2	-	CASSRPPGELFF	TGTGCCAGCAGCCGCCCCCCCGGGGAGCTGTTTTTT
TRBD1	TRBV18	TRBJ2-7	-	CASSPYRDSSYEQYF	TGTGCCAGCTCACCGTACCGGGACAGCTCCTACGAGCAGTACTTC
TRBD1	TRBV7-9	TRBJ2-7	-	CASSRDRGHEQYF	TGTGCCAGCAGCCGGGACAGGGGGCACGAGCAGTACTTC
-	TRBV1	TRBJ1-3	few	CTSSQELEVAKRRTSGNTIYF	TGCACCAGCAGCCAAGAACTGGAGGTTGCCAAGAGGAGAACCTCTGGAAACACCATATATTTT
-	TRBV7-6	TRBJ1-1	-	CASSPEGGGTEAFF	TGTGCCAGCAGCCCAGAAGGGGGTGGCACTGAAGCTTTCTTT
TRBD2	TRBV19	TRBJ2-1	once	CASSPTSGSSYNEQFF	TGTGCCAGTAGTCCGACTAGCGGTAGCTCCTACAATGAGCAGTTCTTC
TRBD2	TRBV28	TRBJ2-7	once	CASSLSPSGRGEQYF	TGTGCCAGCAGTTTATCGCCTAGCGGGAGGGGGGAGCAGTACTTC
-	TRBV11-2	TRBJ2-7	-	CASSLFRASNHEQYF	TGTGCCAGCAGCCTGTTTAGGGCTAGCAACCACGAGCAGTACTTC
TRBD1	TRBV6-1	TRBJ2-1	-	CASKETGGYNEQFF	TGTGCCAGCAAGGAGACAGGGGGCTACAATGAGCAGTTCTTC
-	TRBV10-3	TRBJ1-4	-	CAISESVGAQEKEKLFF	TGTGCCATCAGTGAGTCTGTTGGGGCGCAGGAGAAAGAAAAACTGTTTTTT
-	TRBV9	TRBJ2-7	-	CASSVETFGEQYF	TGTGCCAGCAGCGTCGAAACATTCGGTGAGCAGTACTTC
-	TRBV28	TRBJ2-1	-	CASSFRAGNEQFF	TGTGCCAGCAGTTTCCGGGCAGGCAATGAGCAGTTCTTC
TRBD2	TRBV4-1	TRBJ2-1	-	CASSQDRTSGMYNEQFF	TGCGCCAGCAGCCAAGATCGGACTAGCGGGATGTACAATGAGCAGTTCTTC
TRBD2	TRBV27	TRBJ2-7	-	CASSPRTSDSIGEQYF	TGTGCCAGCAGTCCCCGGACTAGCGACAGCATTGGCGAGCAGTACTTC
-	TRBV27	TRBJ2-3	-	CASSLHSTDTQYF	TGTGCCAGCAGTTTGCACTCCACAGATACGCAGTATTTT
TRBD2	TRBV6-6	TRBJ2-1	-	CASRPGLAEKQFF	TGTGCCAGCAGGCCGGGACTAGCGGAAAAGCAGTTCTTC
-	TRBV5-4	TRBJ2-1	-	CASSADLSSYNEQFF	TGTGCCAGCAGCGCGGACTTGAGCTCCTACAATGAGCAGTTCTTC
-	TRBV7-6	TRBJ2-1	few	CASSLTRGISAYNEQFF	TGTGCCAGCAGCCTCACGCGGGGAATCAGCGCCTACAATGAGCAGTTCTTC
TRBD1	TRBV5-1	TRBJ2-7	-	CASSGTGPNEQYF	TGCGCCAGCAGCGGGACAGGTCCCAACGAGCAGTACTTC
-	TRBV4-2	TRBJ2-1	-	CASSQDPWGIGKGNEQFF	TGTGCCAGCAGCCAAGATCCCTGGGGAATCGGGAAAGGAAATGAGCAGTTCTTC
-	TRBV27	TRBJ1-5	-	CASSLRAGVNQPQHF	TGTGCCAGCAGTCTTAGGGCCGGTGTCAATCAGCCCCAGCATTTT
TRBD2	TRBV11-2	TRBJ2-5	once	CASSLGRGYQETQYF	TGTGCCAGCAGCTTAGGGCGGGGGTACCAAGAGACCCAGTACTTC
-	TRBV7-1	TRBJ2-6	-	CASSNKRHEESRANVLTF	TGTGCCAGCAGCAATAAGCGTCACGAGGAAAGTCGGGCCAACGTCCTGACTTTC
-	TRBV9	TRBJ1-5	-	CASSPQGRSNQPQHF	TGTGCCAGCAGCCCGCAGGGGCGTAGCAATCAGCCCCAGCATTTT
-	TRBV7-6	TRBJ2-1	-	CASGSIYNEQFF	TGTGCGTCGGGAAGTATCTACAATGAGCAGTTCTTC
TRBD1	TRBV5-4	TRBJ1-2	-	CASSWQGQNYGYTF	TGTGCCAGCAGCTGGCAGGGACAGAACTATGGCTACACCTTC
-	TRBV11-2	TRBJ1-1	once	CASSTTFSGARNTEAFF	TGTGCCAGCAGCACAACGTTCTCAGGGGCCCGGAACACTGAAGCTTTCTTT
-	TRBV5-1	TRBJ2-1	-	CASSLDLDDEQFF	TGCGCCAGCAGCTTAGACCTAGATGATGAGCAGTTCTTC
-	TRBV7-2	TRBJ2-7	-	CASSLPIGGSGSLYEQYF	TGTGCCAGCAGCCTTCCAATTGGGGGTAGCGGTTCTCTGTACGAGCAGTACTTC
-	TRBV6-1	TRBJ2-7	-	CASSDPGTLYEQYF	TGTGCCAGCAGTGACCCAGGGACCCTTTACGAGCAGTACTTC
TRBD1	TRBV7-9	TRBJ1-2	-	CASSFRDRGGEGYTF	TGTGCCAGCAGCTTCCGGGACAGGGGAGGAGAAGGCTACACCTTC
-	TRBV2	TRBJ2-7	-	CASSDPGERTYEQYF	TGTGCCAGCAGTGATCCAGGGGAGCGGACCTACGAGCAGTACTTC
TRBD1	TRBV7-6	TRBJ2-7	-	CASSHRDSPYEQYF	TGTGCCAGCAGCCACCGGGACAGTCCCTACGAGCAGTACTTC
-	TRBV6-5	TRBJ2-5	-	CASSYKRERGETQYF	TGTGCCAGCAGTTACAAAAGGGAAAGGGGAGAGACCCAGTACTTC
-	TRBV7-6	TRBJ2-1	-	CASSPALGRGDEQFF	TGTGCCAGCAGCCCGGCTCTGGGCAGGGGTGATGAGCAGTTCTTC
TRBD1	TRBV30	TRBJ2-7	-	CAWSVDRASYEQYF	TGTGCCTGGAGTGTTGACAGGGCCTCCTACGAGCAGTACTTC
TRBD2	TRBV7-6	TRBJ2-5	-	CASSFIGTSGGETQYF	TGTGCCAGCAGCTTTATTGGGACTAGCGGTGGGGAGACCCAGTACTTC
-	TRBV11-2	TRBJ2-3	-	CASKRTVSTDTQYF	TGTGCCAGCAAGAGGACAGTGAGCACAGATACGCAGTATTTT
-	TRBV27	TRBJ1-1	-	CASGGQTEAFF	TGTGCCAGCGGGGGTCAAACTGAAGCTTTCTTT
-	TRBV6-1	TRBJ2-7	-	CASSEALQDNYLNEQYF	TGTGCCAGCAGTGAAGCCCTACAGGACAATTACCTTAACGAGCAGTACTTC
-	TRBV29-1	TRBJ1-1	once	CSVEGTANTEAFF	TGCAGCGTTGAAGGGACAGCGAACACTGAAGCTTTCTTT
-	TRBV5-1	TRBJ2-1	-	CASSSRWAGNEQFF	TGCGCCAGCAGTTCTCGCTGGGCCGGCAATGAGCAGTTCTTC
-	TRBV5-1	TRBJ2-5	-	CASSWFGLQETQYF	TGCGCCAGCAGCTGGTTCGGACTTCAAGAGACCCAGTACTTC
-	TRBV7-9	TRBJ2-3	-	CASSFADLYF	TGTGCCAGCAGCTTTGCGGACCTGTATTTT
-	TRBV6-5	TRBJ1-5	-	CASSWGNNQPQHF	TGTGCCAGCAGTTGGGGTAACAATCAGCCCCAGCATTTT
-	TRBV5-1	TRBJ2-5	once	CASSTILRQETQYF	TGCGCCAGCAGCACGATACTCCGCCAAGAGACCCAGTACTTC
-	TRBV7-8	TRBJ2-7	-	CASSFSGSYEQYF	TGTGCCAGCAGCTTTAGCGGTTCCTACGAGCAGTACTTC
-	TRBV5-4	TRBJ2-1	-	CASKAEGLGGNEQFF	TGTGCCAGCAAGGCGGAGGGCCTCGGGGGCAATGAGCAGTTCTTC
TRBD1	TRBV9	TRBJ1-2	-	CASSELGTVNYGYTF	TGTGCCAGCAGCGAGCTAGGGACAGTTAACTATGGCTACACCTTC
-	TRBV27	TRBJ1-2	-	CASSLLQSGYGYTF	TGTGCCAGCAGTTTATTGCAGAGTGGATATGGCTACACCTTC
TRBD2	TRBV4-1	TRBJ2-7	-	CASSPRTSGRYEQYF	TGCGCCAGCAGCCCGAGGACTAGCGGGAGGTACGAGCAGTACTTC